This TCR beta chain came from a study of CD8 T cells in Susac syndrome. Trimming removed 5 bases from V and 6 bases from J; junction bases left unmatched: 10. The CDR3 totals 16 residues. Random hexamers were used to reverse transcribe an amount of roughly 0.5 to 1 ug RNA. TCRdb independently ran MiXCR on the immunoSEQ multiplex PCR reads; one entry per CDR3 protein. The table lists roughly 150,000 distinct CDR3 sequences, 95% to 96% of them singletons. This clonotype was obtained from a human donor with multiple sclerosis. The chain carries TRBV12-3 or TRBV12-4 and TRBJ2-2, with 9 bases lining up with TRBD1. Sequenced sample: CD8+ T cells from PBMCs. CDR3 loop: CASSTSGTGQAGELFF. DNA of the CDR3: TGTGCCAGCAGTACAAGTGGGACAGGGCAAGCCGGGGAGCTGTTTTTT.